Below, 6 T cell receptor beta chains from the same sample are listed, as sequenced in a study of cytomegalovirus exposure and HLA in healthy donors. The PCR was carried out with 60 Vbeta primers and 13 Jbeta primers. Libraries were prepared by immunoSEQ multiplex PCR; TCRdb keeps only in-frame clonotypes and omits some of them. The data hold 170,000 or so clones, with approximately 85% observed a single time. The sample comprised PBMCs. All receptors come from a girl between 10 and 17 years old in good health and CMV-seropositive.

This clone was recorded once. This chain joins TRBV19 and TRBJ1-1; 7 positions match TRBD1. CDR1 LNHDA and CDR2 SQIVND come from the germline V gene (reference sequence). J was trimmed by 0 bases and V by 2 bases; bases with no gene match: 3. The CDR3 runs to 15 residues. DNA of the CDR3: TGTGCCAGTAGTATACCGACAGGGATGAACACTGAAGCTTTCTTT. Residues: CASSIPTGMNTEAFF. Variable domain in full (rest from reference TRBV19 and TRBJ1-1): DGGITQSPKYLFRKEGQNVTLSCEQNLNHDAMYWYRQDPGQGLRLIYYSQIVNDFQKGDIAEGYSVSREKKESFPLTVTSAQKNPTAFYLCASSIPTGMNTEAFFGQGTRLTVV.

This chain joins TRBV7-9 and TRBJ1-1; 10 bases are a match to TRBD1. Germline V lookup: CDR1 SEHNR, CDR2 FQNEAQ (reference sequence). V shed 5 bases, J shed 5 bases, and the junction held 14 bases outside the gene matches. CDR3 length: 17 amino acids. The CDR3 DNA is TGTGCCAGCAGCCCCCCGACAGGGGGCGTTCGGAGAACTGAAGCTTTCTTT. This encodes CASSPPTGGVRRTEAFF.

CDR3 sequence: CASSSQGASSTDTQYF. CDR3 sequence (DNA): TGCGCCAGCAGCTCCCAAGGAGCGTCGAGCACAGATACGCAGTATTTT. The chain employs TRBV5-1 and TRBJ2-3; D not certain. The CDR3 spans 16 residues. Germline lookup yields CDR1 SGHRS and CDR2 YFSETQ. V was pared by 3 bases and J by 0 bases, with 14 bases between.

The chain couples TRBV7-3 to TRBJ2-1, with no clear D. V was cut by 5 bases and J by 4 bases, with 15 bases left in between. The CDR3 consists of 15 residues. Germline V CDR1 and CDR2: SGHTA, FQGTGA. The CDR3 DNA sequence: TGTGCCAGCAGCCCCAGAGACTCCCCATACAATGAGCAGTTCTTC. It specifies CASSPRDSPYNEQFF.

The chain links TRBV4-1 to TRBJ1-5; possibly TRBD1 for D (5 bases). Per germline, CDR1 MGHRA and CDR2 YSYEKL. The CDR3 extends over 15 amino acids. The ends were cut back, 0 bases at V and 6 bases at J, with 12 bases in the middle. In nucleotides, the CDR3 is TGCGCCAGCAGCCAAGATCCGGGGGATGGTCAGCCCCAGCATTTT. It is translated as CASSQDPGDGQPQHF.

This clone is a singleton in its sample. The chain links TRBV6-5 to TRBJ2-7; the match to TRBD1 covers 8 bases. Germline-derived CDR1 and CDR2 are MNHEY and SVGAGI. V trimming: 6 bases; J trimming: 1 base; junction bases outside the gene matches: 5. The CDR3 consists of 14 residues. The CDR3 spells CASSYGQGSYEQYF. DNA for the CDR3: TGTGCCAGCAGCTACGGACAGGGTTCCTACGAGCAGTACTTC.